This T cell receptor beta chain was retrieved from a study of T cells after yellow fever vaccination. Only a few counts were recorded for this clonotype. Its antigen is not known. CDR3 size: 15 residues. The V gene's germline CDR1 is LGHDT and CDR2 YNNKEL (reference sequence). V shed 1 base and J shed 6 bases, with 16 bases lying between them. Notes on the study in general: CD4 and CD8 compartments shared a small share of clonotypes.

TCRdb called the 5' RACE reads again in MiXCR, with one record for every CDR3 protein. The repertoire has some 73,000 distinct CDR3 sequences, about 7.7% of them found once; the top ten carry 35% to 45%. Sequenced material: CD8+ T cells sorted from PBMCs, taken on the day of the yellow fever booster vaccination. The chain uses TRBV3-1 and TRBJ2-7; TRBD2 is a possible D gene (6 bases). This clonotype was obtained from a man aged 25 to 45 who received the YFV17D yellow fever vaccine. The CDR3 sequence: CASSQVGSAGPEQYF. CDR3 nucleotides: TGTGCCAGCAGCCAAGTGGGTAGTGCGGGACCCGAGCAGTACTTC.